These T cell receptor beta chains were read from a single sample in a study of cytomegalovirus exposure and HLA in healthy donors. Profiling relied on immunoSEQ multiplex PCR, and the TCRdb table lists in-frame clones only, not all of them. The sample lists about 37,000 clones; 70% to 85% were seen once. Specimen: PBMCs. Receptor source: a man aged 25-40 years in good health and CMV-seronegative. Both conserved end residues are part of each CDR3. Each record gives: D gene, V gene, J gene, clone size, CDR3 protein, CDR3 DNA. D genes are given only for firm matches. The listing skips clone size in some rows; elsewhere it reads once, few, many or a size class.

d_call: TRBD1
v_call: TRBV10-3
j_call: TRBJ2-7
clone_size: few
cdr3_aa: CAISGGTGSDYEQYF
cdr3_nt: TGTGCCATCAGTGGCGGGACAGGGAGTGACTACGAGCAGTACTTC

d_call: TRBD2
v_call: TRBV4-2
j_call: TRBJ2-7
clone_size: NA
cdr3_aa: CASSKGLAGYEQYF
cdr3_nt: TGTGCCAGCAGCAAGGGACTAGCGGGATACGAGCAGTACTTC

d_call: NA
v_call: TRBV6-5
j_call: TRBJ2-2
clone_size: NA
cdr3_aa: CASTDFEAYTGELFF
cdr3_nt: TGTGCCAGCACGGACTTTGAAGCGTACACCGGGGAGCTGTTTTTT

d_call: NA
v_call: TRBV5-8
j_call: TRBJ2-3
clone_size: once
cdr3_aa: CASRPLGGPSTDTQYF
cdr3_nt: TGTGCCAGCAGGCCCCTCGGGGGGCCGAGCACAGATACGCAGTATTTT

d_call: NA
v_call: TRBV4-1
j_call: TRBJ2-1
clone_size: medium-sized
cdr3_aa: CASSLGATQNDEQFF
cdr3_nt: TGCGCCAGCAGCCTCGGTGCGACTCAAAATGATGAGCAGTTCTTC

d_call: TRBD1
v_call: TRBV29-1
j_call: TRBJ2-5
clone_size: NA
cdr3_aa: CSVWTGYQETQYF
cdr3_nt: TGCAGCGTTTGGACAGGGTATCAAGAGACCCAGTACTTC

d_call: NA
v_call: TRBV2
j_call: TRBJ2-7
clone_size: NA
cdr3_aa: CASSEAGHVTYEQYF
cdr3_nt: TGTGCCAGCAGTGAAGCGGGGCACGTAACCTACGAGCAGTACTTC

d_call: TRBD1
v_call: TRBV15
j_call: TRBJ2-6
clone_size: NA
cdr3_aa: CATSGTVLPGANVLTF
cdr3_nt: TGTGCCACCAGCGGGACAGTGCTACCCGGGGCCAACGTCCTGACTTTC

d_call: NA
v_call: TRBV7-6
j_call: TRBJ2-7
clone_size: NA
cdr3_aa: CASSPLSSSYEQYF
cdr3_nt: TGTGCCAGCAGCCCCCTATCGAGCTCCTACGAGCAGTACTTC

d_call: TRBD2
v_call: TRBV2
j_call: TRBJ2-5
clone_size: few
cdr3_aa: CATSQGTSAKETQYF
cdr3_nt: TGTGCCACGAGTCAAGGGACTAGCGCTAAAGAGACCCAGTACTTC

d_call: NA
v_call: TRBV27
j_call: TRBJ1-5
clone_size: few
cdr3_aa: CASSLSVREPQHF
cdr3_nt: TGTGCCAGCAGTTTATCGGTCCGGGAGCCCCAGCATTTT

d_call: NA
v_call: TRBV15
j_call: TRBJ1-2
clone_size: few
cdr3_aa: CATSRGRDYGYTF
cdr3_nt: TGTGCCACCAGCAGGGGCAGAGACTATGGCTACACCTTC

d_call: TRBD2
v_call: TRBV6-6
j_call: TRBJ2-5
clone_size: NA
cdr3_aa: CASEREGTRGTQYF
cdr3_nt: TGTGCCAGCGAAAGGGAGGGAACCAGAGGGACCCAGTACTTC

d_call: NA
v_call: TRBV19
j_call: TRBJ1-5
clone_size: NA
cdr3_aa: CASTGGSGQPQHF
cdr3_nt: TGTGCCAGTACAGGCGGCTCAGGGCAGCCCCAGCATTTT

d_call: NA
v_call: TRBV21-1
j_call: TRBJ2-1
clone_size: NA
cdr3_aa: CASSKHKREEDEQFF
cdr3_nt: TGTGCCAGCAGCAAACATAAGCGGGAGGAAGATGAGCAGTTCTTC

d_call: NA
v_call: TRBV6-6
j_call: TRBJ2-3
clone_size: NA
cdr3_aa: CASSYSGDTDTQYF
cdr3_nt: TGTGCCAGCAGTTACTCCGGGGACACAGATACGCAGTATTTT

d_call: TRBD1
v_call: TRBV28
j_call: TRBJ1-2
clone_size: few
cdr3_aa: CASSFPGGLYGYTF
cdr3_nt: TGTGCCAGCAGTTTTCCAGGGGGCCTCTATGGCTACACCTTC

d_call: NA
v_call: TRBV7-6
j_call: TRBJ2-1
clone_size: NA
cdr3_aa: CASSLGEEQFF
cdr3_nt: TGTGCCAGCAGCTTAGGAGAGGAGCAGTTCTTC

d_call: NA
v_call: TRBV7-9
j_call: TRBJ1-4
clone_size: many
cdr3_aa: CASSLLISEKLFF
cdr3_nt: TGTGCCAGCAGCTTATTGATTAGCGAAAAACTGTTTTTT

d_call: NA
v_call: TRBV19
j_call: TRBJ1-4
clone_size: NA
cdr3_aa: CASSMSSATNEKLFF
cdr3_nt: TGTGCCAGTAGTATGTCGTCAGCAACTAATGAAAAACTGTTTTTT

d_call: NA
v_call: TRBV28
j_call: TRBJ2-2
clone_size: NA
cdr3_aa: CASRKTLPTTGELFF
cdr3_nt: TGTGCCAGCAGGAAAACCCTACCAACCACCGGGGAGCTGTTTTTT

d_call: NA
v_call: TRBV4-1
j_call: TRBJ2-2
clone_size: NA
cdr3_aa: CASSQVPRDRNTGELFF
cdr3_nt: TGCGCCAGCAGCCAAGTTCCCCGAGACAGGAACACCGGGGAGCTGTTTTTT

d_call: NA
v_call: TRBV7-2
j_call: TRBJ1-1
clone_size: NA
cdr3_aa: CASSPRAVSGVNTEAFF
cdr3_nt: TGTGCCAGCAGCCCCCGCGCGGTATCCGGGGTGAACACTGAAGCTTTCTTT

d_call: NA
v_call: TRBV7-6
j_call: TRBJ1-5
clone_size: NA
cdr3_aa: CASSEGGGNQPQHF
cdr3_nt: TGTGCCAGCAGCGAAGGCGGGGGCAATCAGCCCCAGCATTTT

d_call: NA
v_call: TRBV6-5
j_call: TRBJ1-2
clone_size: NA
cdr3_aa: CASSYSRLRGNYGYTF
cdr3_nt: TGTGCCAGCAGTTACTCTCGACTCAGGGGTAACTATGGCTACACCTTC

d_call: TRBD1
v_call: TRBV27
j_call: TRBJ2-3
clone_size: NA
cdr3_aa: CASSLSRDRYTDTQYF
cdr3_nt: TGTGCCAGCAGTTTATCTAGGGACAGATACACAGATACGCAGTATTTT

d_call: NA
v_call: TRBV6-1
j_call: TRBJ1-1
clone_size: NA
cdr3_aa: CASVAGIVSEAFF
cdr3_nt: TGTGCCAGCGTGGCAGGGATCGTTTCTGAAGCTTTCTTT

d_call: TRBD1
v_call: TRBV25-1
j_call: TRBJ2-5
clone_size: NA
cdr3_aa: CASTIPEGQGGETQYF
cdr3_nt: TGTGCCAGCACCATCCCTGAGGGACAGGGAGGAGAGACCCAGTACTTC

d_call: NA
v_call: TRBV30
j_call: TRBJ1-6
clone_size: NA
cdr3_aa: CAWMAWRDNSPLHF
cdr3_nt: TGTGCCTGGATGGCGTGGAGGGATAATTCACCCCTCCACTTT

d_call: NA
v_call: TRBV7-6
j_call: TRBJ1-1
clone_size: once
cdr3_aa: CASSTPRLTTLNTEAFF
cdr3_nt: TGTGCCAGCAGCACACCCCGCCTGACAACCCTGAACACTGAAGCTTTCTTT

d_call: TRBD2
v_call: TRBV5-1
j_call: TRBJ2-2
clone_size: NA
cdr3_aa: CASSFLAGNTGELFF
cdr3_nt: TGCGCCAGCAGCTTCCTAGCGGGGAACACCGGGGAGCTGTTTTTT

d_call: NA
v_call: TRBV11-2
j_call: TRBJ1-1
clone_size: few
cdr3_aa: CASSLASGGTEAFF
cdr3_nt: TGTGCCAGCAGCTTAGCCTCGGGGGGCACTGAAGCTTTCTTT

d_call: NA
v_call: TRBV5-1
j_call: TRBJ2-7
clone_size: once
cdr3_aa: CASSAAPASLSEEQYF
cdr3_nt: TGCGCCAGCAGCGCCGCTCCCGCTTCTCTAAGCGAAGAGCAGTACTTC

d_call: TRBD1
v_call: TRBV6-6
j_call: TRBJ1-2
clone_size: NA
cdr3_aa: CASTYGQGDFYGYTF
cdr3_nt: TGTGCCAGCACCTACGGACAGGGCGACTTCTATGGCTACACCTTC

d_call: TRBD2
v_call: TRBV2
j_call: TRBJ2-6
clone_size: NA
cdr3_aa: CASSDAGGVRLPGANVLTF
cdr3_nt: TGTGCCAGCAGTGATGCGGGAGGGGTGAGACTCCCTGGGGCCAACGTCCTGACTTTC

d_call: NA
v_call: TRBV2
j_call: TRBJ2-3
clone_size: NA
cdr3_aa: CASSPRGADTQYF
cdr3_nt: TGTGCCAGCAGTCCCCGAGGTGCAGATACGCAGTATTTT

d_call: NA
v_call: TRBV9
j_call: TRBJ1-1
clone_size: NA
cdr3_aa: CASSVGGGQRLRAFF
cdr3_nt: TGTGCCAGCAGCGTAGGAGGAGGTCAGAGGCTCAGAGCTTTCTTT

d_call: TRBD2
v_call: TRBV4-1
j_call: TRBJ2-1
clone_size: few
cdr3_aa: CASSPTTSGGRNEQFF
cdr3_nt: TGCGCCAGCAGCCCGACGACTAGCGGAGGTAGAAATGAGCAGTTCTTC

d_call: TRBD2
v_call: TRBV28
j_call: TRBJ2-3
clone_size: NA
cdr3_aa: CASSWAVAGGTDTQYF
cdr3_nt: TGTGCCAGCAGTTGGGCGGTAGCGGGAGGCACAGATACGCAGTATTTT

d_call: NA
v_call: TRBV9
j_call: TRBJ2-4
clone_size: NA
cdr3_aa: CASSAKGGGGNIQYF
cdr3_nt: TGTGCCAGCAGTGCCAAAGGGGGTGGTGGAAACATTCAGTACTTC

d_call: TRBD1
v_call: TRBV30
j_call: TRBJ1-6
clone_size: NA
cdr3_aa: CAWAGQGNSPLHF
cdr3_nt: TGTGCCTGGGCGGGACAGGGGAATTCACCCCTCCACTTT

d_call: TRBD1
v_call: TRBV28
j_call: TRBJ2-7
clone_size: NA
cdr3_aa: CASSSGQGMYEQYF
cdr3_nt: TGTGCCAGCAGTTCGGGACAGGGGATGTACGAGCAGTACTTC

d_call: TRBD1
v_call: TRBV28
j_call: TRBJ2-5
clone_size: once
cdr3_aa: CASRTPQGVETQYF
cdr3_nt: TGTGCCAGCAGAACACCACAGGGGGTCGAGACCCAGTACTTC

d_call: TRBD1
v_call: TRBV7-9
j_call: TRBJ2-4
clone_size: NA
cdr3_aa: CSSSARRDRGRNIQYF
cdr3_nt: TGTTCCAGCAGCGCGCGCAGGGACAGGGGACGAAACATTCAGTACTTC

d_call: TRBD1
v_call: TRBV19
j_call: TRBJ1-4
clone_size: NA
cdr3_aa: CASTTTGGSEKLFF
cdr3_nt: TGTGCCAGTACCACAACAGGGGGCTCAGAAAAACTGTTTTTT

d_call: TRBD1
v_call: TRBV27
j_call: TRBJ2-1
clone_size: NA
cdr3_aa: CASTRQGHYNEQFF
cdr3_nt: TGTGCCAGCACTCGACAGGGACACTACAATGAGCAGTTCTTC

d_call: TRBD1
v_call: TRBV10-3
j_call: TRBJ2-5
clone_size: NA
cdr3_aa: CAISEPPGQGAPQETQYF
cdr3_nt: TGTGCCATCAGTGAGCCACCGGGACAGGGGGCTCCCCAAGAGACCCAGTACTTC